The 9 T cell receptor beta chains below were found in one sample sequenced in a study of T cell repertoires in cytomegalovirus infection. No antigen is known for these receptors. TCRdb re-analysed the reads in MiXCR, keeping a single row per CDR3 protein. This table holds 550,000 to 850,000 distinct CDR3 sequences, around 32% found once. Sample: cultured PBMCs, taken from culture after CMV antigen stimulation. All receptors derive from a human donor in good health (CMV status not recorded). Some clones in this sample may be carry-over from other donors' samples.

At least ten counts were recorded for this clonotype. The DNA for the CDR3 is TGTGCCAGCAGTGTCGGCAGGGCGAACACTGAAGCTTTCTTT. Residues: CASSVGRANTEAFF. The chain carries TRBV6-1 and TRBJ1-1; tentatively, D is TRBD1 (5 bases). The germline V gene has CDR1 MNHNS and CDR2 SASEGT. This CDR3 region has 14 residues. V lost 4 bases, J lost 1 base, and 10 bases lay in between.

CDR3 coding DNA: TGCGCCAGCAGCCACCAGCCGGGGGCTGCAACCTCTACTTACAATGAGCAGTTCTTC. Its protein is CASSHQPGAATSTYNEQFF. This chain joins TRBV4-1 and TRBJ2-1; either TRBD1 or TRBD2 may supply D (6 bases each). The CDR3 has 19 amino acids. With 3 bases removed from V and 4 bases from J, the gap between germline ends came to 25 bases. Germline V gives CDR1 MGHRA, CDR2 YSYEKL.

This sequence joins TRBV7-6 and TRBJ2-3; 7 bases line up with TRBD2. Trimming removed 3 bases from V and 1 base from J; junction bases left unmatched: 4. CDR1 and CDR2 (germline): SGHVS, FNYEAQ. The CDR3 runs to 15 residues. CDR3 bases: TGTGCCAGCAGCTTTGAGCGGGACCGCACAGATACGCAGTATTTT. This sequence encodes CASSFERDRTDTQYF.

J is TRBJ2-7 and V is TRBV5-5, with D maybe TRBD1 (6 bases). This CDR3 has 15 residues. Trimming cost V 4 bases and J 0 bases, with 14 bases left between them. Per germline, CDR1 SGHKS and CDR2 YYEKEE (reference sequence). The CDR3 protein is CASSTGQTSSYEQYF. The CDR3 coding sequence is TGTGCCAGCAGCACCGGACAGACGAGCTCCTACGAGCAGTACTTC.

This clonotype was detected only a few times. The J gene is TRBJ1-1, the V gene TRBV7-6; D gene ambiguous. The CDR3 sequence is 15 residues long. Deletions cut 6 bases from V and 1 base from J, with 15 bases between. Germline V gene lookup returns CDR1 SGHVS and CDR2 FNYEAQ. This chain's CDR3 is CASSPWIGQNTEAFF. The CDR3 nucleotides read TGTGCCAGCAGTCCATGGATCGGTCAGAACACTGAAGCTTTCTTT.

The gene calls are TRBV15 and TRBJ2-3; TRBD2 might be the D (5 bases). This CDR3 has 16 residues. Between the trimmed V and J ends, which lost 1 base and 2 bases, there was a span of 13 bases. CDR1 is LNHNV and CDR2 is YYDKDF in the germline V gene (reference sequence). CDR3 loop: CATSRVVTSSTDTQYF. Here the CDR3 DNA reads TGTGCCACCAGCAGAGTTGTAACTAGTTCCACAGATACGCAGTATTTT.

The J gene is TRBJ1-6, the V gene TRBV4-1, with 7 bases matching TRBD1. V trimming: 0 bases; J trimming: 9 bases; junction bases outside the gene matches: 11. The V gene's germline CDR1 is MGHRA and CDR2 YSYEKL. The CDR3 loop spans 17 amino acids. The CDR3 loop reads CASSQDRPRQGGSPLHF. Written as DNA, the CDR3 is TGCGCCAGCAGCCAAGATCGCCCCCGGCAGGGGGGTTCACCCCTCCACTTT.

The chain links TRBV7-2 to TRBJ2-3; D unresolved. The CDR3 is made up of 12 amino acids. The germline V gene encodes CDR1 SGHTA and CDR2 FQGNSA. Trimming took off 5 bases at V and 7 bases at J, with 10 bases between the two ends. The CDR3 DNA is TGTGCCAGCAGCGGTAATAAAAATACGCAGTATTTT. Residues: CASSGNKNTQYF.

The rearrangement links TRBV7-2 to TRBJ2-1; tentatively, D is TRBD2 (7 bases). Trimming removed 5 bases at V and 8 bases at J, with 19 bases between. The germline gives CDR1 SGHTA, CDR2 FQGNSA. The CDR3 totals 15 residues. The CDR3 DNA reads TGTGCCAGCAGCCTAGGGGGGGGGCGCGGCTATGAGCAGTTCTTC. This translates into CASSLGGGRGYEQFF.